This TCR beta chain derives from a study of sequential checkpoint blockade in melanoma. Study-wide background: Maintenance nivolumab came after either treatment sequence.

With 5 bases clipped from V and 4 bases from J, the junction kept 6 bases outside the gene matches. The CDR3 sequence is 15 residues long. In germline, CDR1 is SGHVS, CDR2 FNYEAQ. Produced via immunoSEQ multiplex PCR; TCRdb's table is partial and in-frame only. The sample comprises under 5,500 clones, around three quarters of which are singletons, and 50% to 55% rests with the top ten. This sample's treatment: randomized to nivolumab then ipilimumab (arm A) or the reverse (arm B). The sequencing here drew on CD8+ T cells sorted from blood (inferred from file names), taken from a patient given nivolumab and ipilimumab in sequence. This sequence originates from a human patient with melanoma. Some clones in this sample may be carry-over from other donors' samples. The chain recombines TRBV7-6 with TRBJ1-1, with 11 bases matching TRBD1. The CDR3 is CASSASGTGGTEAFF. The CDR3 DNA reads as TGTGCCAGCAGCGCAAGCGGGACAGGGGGCACTGAAGCTTTCTTT. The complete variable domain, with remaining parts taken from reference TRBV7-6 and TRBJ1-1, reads GAGVSQSPRYKVTKRGQDVALRCDPISGHVSLYWYRQALGQGPEFLTYFNYEAQQDKSGLPNDRFSAERPEGSISTLTIQRTEQRDSAMYRCASSASGTGGTEAFFGQGTRLTVV.